This T cell receptor beta chain was observed in a study of blood T cell repertoires in COVID-19. Study-level background: Acute and convalescent COVID-19 samples came from the United States, Italy and Spain. T cells, B-cell-depleted T cells, or PBMCs supplied cDNA or gDNA.

The authors' processing: The assay estimated nucleated cells by amplifying reference gene primers. The data were produced by immunoSEQ multiplex PCR, yet TCRdb's version contains in-frame clones alone and is incomplete. D and trimming were read from the DNA, whereas the V and J calls and clone size are those reported in that table. The sample yields roughly 140,000 clones, roughly 88% seen once. V was clipped by 6 bases and J by 8 bases, with 16 bases between them. The length of the CDR3 is 13 residues. The J gene is TRBJ1-1, the V gene TRBV12-3 or TRBV12-4, with unresolved D. This clonotype was obtained from a human donor in a cohort sampled during active COVID-19. The specimen was peripheral blood. The CDR3 bases are TGTGCCAGCAGGTTTCTCGAACAATCCGAAGCTTTCTTT. The encoded protein is CASRFLEQSEAFF.